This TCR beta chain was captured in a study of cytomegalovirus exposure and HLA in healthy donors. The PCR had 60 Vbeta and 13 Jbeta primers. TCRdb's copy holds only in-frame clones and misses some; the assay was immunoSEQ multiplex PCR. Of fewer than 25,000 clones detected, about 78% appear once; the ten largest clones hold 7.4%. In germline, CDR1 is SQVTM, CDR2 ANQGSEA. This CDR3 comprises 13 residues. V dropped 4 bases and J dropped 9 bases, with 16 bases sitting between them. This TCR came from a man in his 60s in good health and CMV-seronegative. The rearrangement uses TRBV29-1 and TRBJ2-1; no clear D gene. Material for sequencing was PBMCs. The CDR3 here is CSVAQLLGSEQFF. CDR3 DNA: TGCAGCGTTGCACAGCTCTTGGGCAGTGAGCAGTTCTTC.